This entry is about one T cell receptor (beta chain). The CDR3 length is 13 residues. The germline V gene encodes CDR1 SEHNR and CDR2 FQNEAQ (reference sequence). Trimming removed 2 bases at V and 2 bases at J, with 6 bases between. These data are taken from a study of blood T cell repertoires in COVID-19. Study as a whole: Sites across the United States, Italy and Spain contributed samples from acute and convalescent COVID-19.

Cohort allocation depended upon clinical history that participants reported. In the original processing: For nucleated cells, counts were estimated from reference gene primer amplification. The assay was immunoSEQ multiplex PCR, and TCRdb's table has in-frame clones only and misses some. V, J and clone size were drawn from that table, and D and trimming were deduced from the DNA. This sample has hundreds of thousands of clones, with 85% to 90% found just once. The chain couples TRBV7-9 to TRBJ2-5; D unresolved. Sequencing was carried out using PBMCs or T cells enriched from blood (not recorded which). The origin of this receptor is a woman aged 18-30 years with acute COVID-19. CDR3 residues: CASSLLSQETQYF. In nucleotides, the CDR3 is TGTGCCAGCAGCTTATTGTCTCAAGAGACCCAGTACTTC.